A single sample gave rise to the 14 T cell receptor beta chains below, sequenced in a study of spatial heterogeneity in lung cancer. Study findings and constraints: Counts that tracked tumor mutation counts were those of expanded intratumoral alpha and beta TCRs.

As for time point: sample taken at primary tumor resection. Which antigens these TCRs recognize remains unknown. TCRdb recomputed calls from the 5' RACE reads with MiXCR, one row per CDR3 protein. This table has 100,000 to 110,000 distinct CDR3 sequences, nearly 4.5% appearing once. Sequencing used lung tumor tissue, obtained at surgery. The receptors originated from a male donor with early-stage non-small cell lung cancer.

This clonotype has just a few counts. V usage is TRBV28 and J usage is TRBJ2-5; possibly TRBD1 for D (6 bases). The germline V gene encodes CDR1 MDHEN and CDR2 SYDVKM. CDR3 length: 13 amino acids. V was clipped by 8 bases and J by 5 bases, with 15 bases between them. DNA for the CDR3: TGTGCCAGCGAGCCTAGGGGGATCGAGACCCAGTACTTC. It translates to CASEPRGIETQYF.

The table lists this clonotype with many counts. CDR3 region: CASSATSGTVVDEQFF. CDR3 DNA: TGCGCCAGCAGCGCGACTAGCGGGACCGTTGTGGATGAGCAGTTCTTC. The chain has TRBV5-1 and TRBJ2-1; TRBD2 matches at 11 bases. V shed 4 bases and J 8 bases; nucleotides not matched to a gene: 11. The CDR3 totals 16 residues. From germline, CDR1 is SGHRS and CDR2 YFSETQ.

This clonotype was recorded a few times. V and J are TRBV12-3 or TRBV12-4 and TRBJ1-2; a weak D match, TRBD1 (5 bases). V was pared by 6 bases and J by 8 bases, with 19 bases between. CDR3 length equals 14 residues. For the CDR3, the DNA is TGTGCCAGCAGCCCCGGGACCCAAGGGGAGGGCTACACCTTC. It translates to CASSPGTQGEGYTF.

This clonotype was seen at least ten times. The chain links TRBV6-5 to TRBJ1-4; the match to TRBD1 covers 10 bases. Germline V CDR1 and CDR2: MNHEY, SVGAGI. This CDR3 spans 16 amino acids. J was trimmed by 5 bases and V by 6 bases; bases with no gene match: 9. In nucleotides, the CDR3 is TGTGCCAGCAGCCGGGGACAGGGGTTTTTGAATGAAAAACTGTTTTTT. Protein: CASSRGQGFLNEKLFF.

This clonotype was recorded at least ten times. V is TRBV27 and J is TRBJ1-6; 9 positions agree with TRBD1. The germline gives CDR1 MNHEY, CDR2 SMNVEV (reference sequence). Unmatched junction bases numbered 7, after V lost 5 bases and J lost 5 bases. The CDR3 loop spans 16 amino acids. CDR3 coding DNA: TGTGCCAGCAGTCCATTGGACAGGGGAAATAATTCACCCCTCCACTTT. Residues: CASSPLDRGNNSPLHF.

This clonotype was observed many times. The chain uses TRBV6-5 and TRBJ2-2; 8 bases map to TRBD2. The CDR3 covers 17 residues. CDR1 is MNHEY, CDR2 SVGAGI, per germline. J lost 6 bases, V lost 6 bases, and 15 bases had no gene match. CDR3: CASRPTTSGGDAGELFF. As DNA, the CDR3 is TGTGCCAGCAGACCTACTACTAGCGGAGGGGACGCCGGGGAGCTGTTTTTT.

At least ten counts were recorded for this clonotype. The chain joins TRBV10-3 to TRBJ1-1; D not resolved. From germline, CDR1 is ENHRY and CDR2 SYGVKD. The CDR3 sequence is 13 residues long. The ends were cut back, 0 bases at V and 11 bases at J, with 13 bases in the middle. CDR3 loop: CAISESLGILAFF. CDR3 DNA: TGTGCCATCAGTGAGTCGTTGGGGATTTTGGCTTTCTTT.

This clonotype was detected ten times or more. This chain joins TRBV12-3 or TRBV12-4 and TRBJ1-2; D may be TRBD1 (6 bases). Trimming stripped 3 bases from V and 8 bases from J, with 16 bases between. The CDR3 is 14 residues long. CDR3 bases: TGTGCCAGCAGTTTTTCGACAGGTGGGGAGGGCTACACCTTC. Protein product: CASSFSTGGEGYTF.

At least ten counts were recorded for this clonotype. The chain has TRBV4-1 and TRBJ2-5; 12 positions agree with TRBD2. The CDR3 spans 17 residues. Germline CDR1 and CDR2: MGHRA and YSYEKL. The V and J ends lost 2 bases and 0 bases, in that order; junction bases with no gene match: 4. CDR3: CASSQSGLAGNQETQYF. The CDR3 bases are TGCGCCAGCAGCCAATCTGGACTAGCGGGAAACCAAGAGACCCAGTACTTC.

This clonotype occurred many times. The CDR3 protein is CASSFGGDEQFF. The DNA of the CDR3 is TGTGCCAGCTCCTTCGGGGGTGATGAGCAGTTCTTC. This chain connects TRBV2 to TRBJ2-1, with a possible D match to TRBD2 (6 bases). CDR3 length: 12 amino acids. Germline V gene data show CDR1 as SNHLY and CDR2 as FYNNEI. Between the trimmed V and J ends, which lost 8 bases and 8 bases, there was a span of 13 bases.

This clonotype was found a few times. The chain links TRBV28 to TRBJ2-5, with no clear D. The CDR3 extends over 12 amino acids. Germline CDR1 MDHEN, CDR2 SYDVKM. Trimming took 2 bases from V and 1 from J, leaving 2 bases between them. CDR3 residues: CASSLTQETQYF. The CDR3 DNA is TGTGCCAGCAGTTTAACCCAAGAGACCCAGTACTTC.

This clonotype has ten or more counts. The V and J genes are TRBV7-2 and TRBJ1-4, with 8 bases that match TRBD1. The ends lost 1 base at V and 6 bases at J; junction bases unmatched: 4. Germline CDR1 and CDR2: SGHTA and FQGNSA. The CDR3 totals 15 residues. The CDR3 spells CASSLVSGGDEKLFF. The DNA for the CDR3 is TGTGCCAGCAGCTTAGTGTCAGGGGGCGATGAAAAACTGTTTTTT.

This clonotype was found many times. The V gene is TRBV6-5, the J gene TRBJ2-7; possible D gene TRBD2, 7 bases. This CDR3 spans 12 amino acids. Germline loops: CDR1 MNHEY, CDR2 SVGAGI. V was trimmed by 8 bases and J by 7 bases, leaving 15 bases between them. Here the CDR3 DNA reads TGTGCCAGCTCCTCGGGGGGCTGGGAGCAGTACTTC. This sequence encodes CASSSGGWEQYF.

The sample holds a few counts of this clonotype. This chain joins TRBV9 and TRBJ1-1, with a possible D match to TRBD1 (6 bases). Germline CDR1 SGDLS, CDR2 YYNGEE. This CDR3 has 14 residues. V lost 4 bases and J 5 bases, leaving 15 bases between the germline ends. CDR3 nucleotides: TGTGCCAGCAGCAAACGGACAGTCGAGACTGAAGCTTTCTTT. It codes for CASSKRTVETEAFF.